The 8 T cell receptor beta chains given below trace back to one sample, sequenced in a study of tumor-infiltrating lymphocytes in primary liver carcinoma (dated by TCRdb to 2017 to 2019). Total RNA and DNA were co-extracted from around 18-30 mg of bulk tissue with the AllPrep DNA/RNA mini kit, without cell sorting. The data were produced on an Illumina HiSeq 2500. Starting from approximately 460 ng total RNA, TCRbeta-specific cDNA was produced by reverse transcription with a constant-region primer and ProtoScript II reverse transcriptase. TCRbeta libraries were built with three nested multiplex PCR rounds, a slightly modified ARM-PCR procedure. Each of the first two PCR rounds ran for around 10 cycles using multiplex TRBV1-TRBV30 forward primers together with a Cbeta reverse primer. The raw public reads went through TCRdb reprocessing: fastp at Q25, MiXCR clone calling, in-frame beta chains kept. Each entry is one CDR3 protein sequence, shown with its most common DNA and genes. The sample data list tens of thousands of distinct CDR3 sequences, and 77% of these were observed just once. The ten top clones hold more than 30% of the sample.

The sequencing sample was made of liver tumor tissue from sampling region 5. The cell subset or site label for this specimen denotes: tumor region T5, tumor centre. Receptor source: a woman aged 25-40 years with primary liver carcinoma and hepatitis B virus infection.

The chain couples TRBV30 to TRBJ2-7, with TRBD2 matching over 10 bases. The CDR3 runs 16 residues. With V trimmed by 0 bases and J by 4 bases, 9 bases remained unmatched. Germline CDR1 reads GTSNPN; CDR2 reads SVGIG (reference sequence). Written as DNA, the CDR3 is TGTGCCTGGAGTGTTATGAGGGCTAGCGGGAGTTACGAGCAGTACTTC. It translates to CAWSVMRASGSYEQYF.

About this clonotype: Lacking the conserved final phenylalanine or tryptophan, this CDR3 likely reflects a read error. This chain links TRBV4-2 with TRBJ2-7; TRBD1 matches at 10 bases. The CDR3 runs to 18 residues. The V gene's germline CDR1 is LGHNA and CDR2 YNFKEQ. The chain's CDR3 is CTSSQEHLGQGGPREQYS. The CDR3 DNA sequence: TGCACCAGCAGCCAGGAACACCTAGGACAGGGGGGACCGCGCGAGCAGTACTCC.

As regards this clonotype: A much more abundant neighbour one base away suggests this may be a read error. A read error is likely, as this CDR3 ends without the conserved phenylalanine or tryptophan. The J gene is TRBJ2-7, the V gene TRBV20-1; TRBD2 matches 10 bases. The CDR3 has 14 residues. Germline values: CDR1 DFQATT, CDR2 SNEGSKA (reference sequence). With V trimmed by 0 bases and J by 3 bases, 2 bases remained unmatched. The CDR3 coding sequence is TGCAGTGCTAGAGACTTAGCGGGGGGCTACGAGCAGTACATC. Translated: CSARDLAGGYEQYI.

Turning to this clonotype: Likely a read error: the CDR3 ends without its conserved phenylalanine or tryptophan. This chain uses TRBV19 with TRBJ1-5; D is possibly TRBD1 (5 bases). Germline V gene lookup returns CDR1 LNHDA and CDR2 SQIVND (reference sequence). This CDR3 contains 13 residues. CDR3 region: CASSTGNDQPQHS. The DNA for the CDR3 is TGTGCCAGTAGTACAGGGAATGATCAACCCCAGCATTCT.

In the case of this clonotype: The germline gene is not matched at one end of the junction; a read error may be the cause. The chain recombines TRBV10-3 with TRBJ1-1; 7 bases agree with TRBD1. Germline V CDR1 and CDR2: ENHRY, SYGVKD. CDR3 size: 15 residues. In DNA, the CDR3 is TGTGCCATCAGTGAGACGACAGGGATGTTGACTGAAACTTTCTTT. Translating it yields CAISETTGMLTETFF.

This chain connects TRBV5-4 to TRBJ2-3; weak D call: TRBD2 (5 bases). Germline CDR1 SGHNT, CDR2 YYREEE (reference sequence). Trimming shortened V by 5 bases and J by 4 bases, and 26 bases separated the two germline ends. This CDR3 has 18 residues. CDR3 loop: CASSNPAASRSRADTQYF. The CDR3 DNA follows: TGTGCCAGCAGTAACCCGGCGGCTAGCAGGAGTCGGGCAGATACGCAGTATTTT.

The sample holds a few counts of this clonotype. At one end the junction does not follow the germline gene, possibly because of a read error. The V and J genes are TRBV11-1 and TRBJ2-2, with 7 bases lining up with TRBD2. The CDR3 loop spans 16 amino acids. Germline CDR1 SGHAT, CDR2 FQDESV (reference sequence). CDR3 loop: CASSGVMAGVPGDLFF. DNA of the CDR3: TGTGCCAGCAGCGGGGTTATGGCGGGAGTGCCCGGGGATCTGTTTTTT. Based on the CDR3 plus reference TRBV11-1 and TRBJ2-2, the full variable domain is EAEVAQSPRYKITEKSQAVAFWCDPISGHATLYWYRQILGQGPELLVQFQDESVVDDSQLPKDRFSAERLKGVDSTLKIQPAELGDSAMYLCASSGVMAGVPGDLFFGEGSRLTVL.

The chain employs TRBV6-5 and TRBJ2-1; possibly TRBD1 or TRBD2 for D (6 bases each). The V gene's germline CDR1 is MNHEY and CDR2 SVGAGI. V lost 7 bases to trimming and J lost 5 bases, with 15 bases between them. This CDR3 has 14 amino acids. CDR3 DNA sequence: TGTGCCAGCATGATCGGGGGCCAAAACAATGAGCAGTTCTTC. It specifies CASMIGGQNNEQFF.